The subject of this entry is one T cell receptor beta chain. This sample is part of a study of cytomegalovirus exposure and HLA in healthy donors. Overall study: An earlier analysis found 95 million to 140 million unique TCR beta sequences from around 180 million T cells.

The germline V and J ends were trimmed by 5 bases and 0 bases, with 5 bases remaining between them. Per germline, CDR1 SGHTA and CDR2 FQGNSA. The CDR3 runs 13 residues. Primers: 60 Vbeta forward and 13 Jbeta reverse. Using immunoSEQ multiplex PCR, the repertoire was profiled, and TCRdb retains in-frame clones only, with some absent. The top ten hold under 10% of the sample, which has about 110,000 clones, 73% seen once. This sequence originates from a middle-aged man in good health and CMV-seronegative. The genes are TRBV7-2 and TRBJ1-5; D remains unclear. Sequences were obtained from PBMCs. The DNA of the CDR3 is TGTGCCAGCAGCCGTAATAGCAATCAGCCCCAGCATTTT. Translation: CASSRNSNQPQHF.